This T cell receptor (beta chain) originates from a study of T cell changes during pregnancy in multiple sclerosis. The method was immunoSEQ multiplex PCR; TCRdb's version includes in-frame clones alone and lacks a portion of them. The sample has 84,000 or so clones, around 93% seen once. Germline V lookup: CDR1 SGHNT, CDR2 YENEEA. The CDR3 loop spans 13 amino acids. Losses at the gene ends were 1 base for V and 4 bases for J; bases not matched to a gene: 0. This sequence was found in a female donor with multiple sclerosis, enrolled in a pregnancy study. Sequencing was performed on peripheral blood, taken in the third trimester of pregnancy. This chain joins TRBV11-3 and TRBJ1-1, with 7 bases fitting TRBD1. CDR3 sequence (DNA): TGTGCCAGCAGCTTAGCAGGGGGCACTGAAGCTTTCTTT. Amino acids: CASSLAGGTEAFF. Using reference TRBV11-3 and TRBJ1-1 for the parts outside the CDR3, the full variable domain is EAGVVQSPRYKIIEKKQPVAFWCNPISGHNTLYWYLQNLGQGPELLIRYENEEAVDDSQLPKDRFSAERLKGVDSTLKIQPAELGDSAVYLCASSLAGGTEAFFGQGTRLTVV.